One sample yielded the 17 T cell receptor beta chains listed below, sequenced in a study of blood T cells in healthy people across ages. A J-beta primer mix and a sample-barcoded 5' primer were used in a second PCR of roughly 6 to 11 cycles. TCRdb reanalysed the 5' RACE reads using MiXCR and keeps one entry per CDR3 protein. The table records 1,500,000 or so distinct CDR3 sequences, less than 45% of them present only once. Sequenced sample: blood. The receptors originated from a woman under 30 in good health.

This clonotype was counted a few times. Compared with germline, one end of the junction differs, possibly owing to a read error. The rearrangement joins TRBV5-1 to TRBJ2-1; 11 bases match TRBD2. The germline gives CDR1 SGHRS, CDR2 YFSETQ. The length of the CDR3 is 14 residues. CDR3 nucleotides: TGCGCCAGCAGACTAGCGGGAGCCTACAGTGAGCAGTTCTTC. Amino acid sequence: CASRLAGAYSEQFF.

The V gene is TRBV5-5, the J gene TRBJ2-7; TRBD2 agrees at 7 bases. The CDR3 length is 15 residues. Trimming removed 4 bases from V and 2 bases from J; junction bases left unmatched: 9. Germline lookup yields CDR1 SGHKS and CDR2 YYEKEE (reference sequence). The CDR3: CASSESGGLAYEQYF. In DNA, the CDR3 is TGTGCCAGCAGCGAATCGGGGGGTTTAGCCTACGAGCAGTACTTC.

The gene calls are TRBV4-1 and TRBJ1-6, with D tentatively TRBD1 (5 bases). This CDR3 contains 18 residues. The germline gives CDR1 MGHRA, CDR2 YSYEKL. Trimming removed 0 bases at V and 9 bases at J, with 21 bases between. CDR3 region: CASSQDLPGREKRSPLHF. The DNA for the CDR3 is TGCGCCAGCAGCCAAGATCTGCCAGGGAGGGAAAAACGTTCACCCCTCCACTTT.

This clonotype was counted only a few times. J is TRBJ2-1 and V is TRBV2; D unresolved. Between the trimmed V and J ends, which lost 5 bases and 0 bases, there was a span of 11 bases. The CDR3 totals 15 residues. The germline CDR1 and CDR2 sequences are SNHLY and FYNNEI. Here the CDR3 DNA reads TGTGCCAGCAGTTTTCCGGTTTTCTCCTACAATGAGCAGTTCTTC. Protein sequence: CASSFPVFSYNEQFF.

V is TRBV7-2 and J is TRBJ2-7; D remains ambiguous. This CDR3 is built from 14 residues. Deletions cut 7 bases from V and 2 bases from J, with 15 bases between. The germline CDR1 and CDR2 sequences are SGHTA and FQGNSA. Written as DNA, the CDR3 is TGTGCCAGCACCAACAACCTTGGACCCTACGAGCAGTACTTC. Encoded protein: CASTNNLGPYEQYF.

This clonotype was observed a handful of times. The chain couples TRBV12-3 or TRBV12-4 to TRBJ2-1; D possibly uses TRBD1 or TRBD2 (5 bases each). The V gene lost 5 bases and the J gene lost 2 bases, with 10 bases spanning the gap. The CDR3 extends over 14 amino acids. The CDR3 here is CASSGEGTYNEQFF. The DNA for the CDR3 is TGTGCCAGCAGTGGAGAGGGGACCTACAATGAGCAGTTCTTC.

This chain uses TRBV20-1 with TRBJ2-3; maybe TRBD1 (6 bases). Germline CDR1 reads DFQATT; CDR2 reads SNEGSKA (reference sequence). Trimming cost V 6 bases and J 1 base, with 11 bases left between them. The length of the CDR3 is 13 residues. CDR3 DNA: TGCAGTGCCGAACCAGGGGGCACAGATACGCAGTATTTT. Encoded protein: CSAEPGGTDTQYF.

This clonotype was seen a handful of times. This CDR3 reads CASSPGIAVYNEQFF. The CDR3, as DNA: TGCGCCAGCAGCCCCGGGATAGCGGTCTACAATGAGCAGTTCTTC. The V gene is TRBV4-3, the J gene TRBJ2-1, with D perhaps matching TRBD2 (6 bases). V lost 4 bases, J lost 3 bases, and 13 bases lay in between. The germline V gene has CDR1 LGHNA and CDR2 YSLEER. The CDR3 extends over 15 amino acids.

The genes are TRBV20-1 and TRBJ2-7; 7 nucleotides line up with TRBD1. V gave up 2 bases and J gave up 1 base; unmatched junction bases: 8. The CDR3 has 15 residues. Germline CDR1 reads DFQATT; CDR2 reads SNEGSKA (reference sequence). The CDR3 spells CSARPPGGSSYEQYF. The CDR3 coding sequence is TGCAGTGCTAGACCCCCAGGGGGTTCTTCCTACGAGCAGTACTTC.

The V call is TRBV7-3, the J call TRBJ1-6, with a tentative D call TRBD1 (6 bases). Germline V gene lookup returns CDR1 SGHTA and CDR2 FQGTGA. The V end was cut by 5 bases, the J end by 10 bases, with 24 bases between. CDR3 size: 17 residues. This chain's CDR3 is CASSNPRGPVDPSPLHF. The CDR3 DNA sequence: TGTGCCAGCAGCAACCCCAGGGGTCCGGTTGATCCGTCACCCCTCCACTTT. Full variable domain (remainder filled in from reference TRBV7-3 and TRBJ1-6): GAGVSQTPSNKVTEKGKYVELRCDPISGHTALYWYRQSLGQGPEFLIYFQGTGAADDSGLPNDRFFAVRPEGSVSTLKIQRTERGDSAVYLCASSNPRGPVDPSPLHFGNGTRLTVT.

In the case of this clonotype: This may be a read error: a much more frequent sequence differs by one nucleotide. The chain employs TRBV3-1 and TRBJ1-5; D call uncertain. This CDR3 is built from 12 residues. V gave up 3 bases and J gave up 4 bases, with 4 bases separating them. The V gene's germline CDR1 is LGHDT and CDR2 YNNKEL (reference sequence). In DNA form, the CDR3 reads TGTGCCAGCAGCCACCAGAATCAGCCCCAGCATTTT. Translation gives CASSHQNQPQHF.

Concerning this clonotype: A read error is the likely source, as a far larger clone sits one nucleotide away. V gene TRBV10-3 combines with J gene TRBJ2-1; D unresolved. There are 11 residues in the CDR3. With 2 bases removed from V and 10 bases from J, the gap between germline ends came to 6 bases. Germline lookup yields CDR1 ENHRY and CDR2 SYGVKD. The CDR3 coding sequence is TGTGCCATCAGTGAGGGCTACGAGCAGTTCTTC. Its protein product is CAISEGYEQFF.

This sequence joins TRBV12-3 or TRBV12-4 and TRBJ1-6, with D uncertain. This CDR3 has 13 amino acids. The V gene lost 5 bases and the J gene lost 4 bases, with 6 bases spanning the gap. The CDR3 spells CASSPEYNSPLHF. CDR3 nucleotides: TGTGCCAGCAGTCCGGAGTATAATTCACCCCTCCACTTT.

V and J are TRBV7-2 and TRBJ2-5, with D perhaps matching TRBD1 (5 bases). Matching the DNA end better, TRBJ2-7 makes the J call doubtful. Looked up from germline, CDR1 is SGHTA and CDR2 is FQGNSA. The CDR3 spans 15 residues. In DNA, the CDR3 is TGTGCCAGCAGCTTATACGGGCAGGGTGAATACGAGCAGTACTTC. This encodes CASSLYGQGEYEQYF.

V usage is TRBV6-2 or TRBV6-3 and J usage is TRBJ2-5, with TRBD1 matching 7 bases. The end of the DNA fits TRBJ2-7 better, so the J call may be wrong. The CDR3 is made up of 15 amino acids. Germline loops: CDR1 MNHEY, CDR2 SVGEGT. In nucleotides, the CDR3 is TGTGCCAGCAGTTACTCCGACAGGGCGGACTACGAGCAGTACTTC. Amino acids: CASSYSDRADYEQYF.

This rearrangement joins TRBV7-2 to TRBJ1-2, with TRBD1 as a possible D gene (6 bases). V lost 4 bases and J lost 4, with 16 bases in between. CDR3 size: 15 residues. Germline assignment: CDR1 SGHTA and CDR2 FQGNSA. CDR3 in amino acids: CASSSRDKGIYGYTF. The CDR3 coding sequence is TGTGCCAGCAGCTCAAGGGACAAGGGGATCTATGGCTACACCTTC.

This clonotype was seen a few times. The J gene is TRBJ2-5, the V gene TRBV4-3; D remains ambiguous. Germline CDR1 and CDR2: LGHNA and YSLEER. The CDR3 is 13 residues long. Trimming took 1 base from V and 11 from J, leaving 14 bases between them. CDR3 sequence (DNA): TGCGCCAGCAGCCAAGCCTACGGGTGGGCGCAGTACTTC. Amino acids: CASSQAYGWAQYF.